Following are 27 T cell receptor beta chains from one sample sequenced in a study of cytomegalovirus exposure and HLA in healthy donors. Here immunoSEQ multiplex PCR was the method, and the copy in TCRdb shows in-frame clones only, minus some. The sample has 220,000 or so clones, about 93% seen once. Sequenced: PBMCs. These receptors all come from a woman under 30 in good health and CMV-seronegative.

V is TRBV5-1 and J is TRBJ1-1; D remains ambiguous. Deletions cut 3 bases from V and 1 base from J, with 7 bases between. Germline CDR1 and CDR2: SGHRS and YFSETQ. The CDR3 runs to 13 residues. The CDR3 sequence is CASSSQRNTEAFF. The CDR3 DNA reads as TGCGCCAGCAGCTCACAGAGGAACACTGAAGCTTTCTTT.

V gene TRBV19 combines with J gene TRBJ2-1; possibly TRBD2 for D (6 bases). Germline CDR1 and CDR2: LNHDA and SQIVND (reference sequence). This CDR3 has 16 amino acids. V dropped 5 bases and J dropped 2 bases, with 16 bases sitting between them. CDR3 sequence: CASSVSLTGAYNEQFF. CDR3 DNA: TGTGCCAGTAGTGTATCCCTAACGGGAGCCTACAATGAGCAGTTCTTC.

The rearrangement links TRBV5-1 to TRBJ2-3; 7 bases are shared with TRBD2. V shed 6 bases, J shed 2 bases, and the junction held 6 bases outside the gene matches. Germline values: CDR1 SGHRS, CDR2 YFSETQ. The CDR3 totals 14 residues. The CDR3 loop reads CASKLAQYTDTQYF. The CDR3 nucleotides are TGCGCCAGCAAACTAGCGCAATACACAGATACGCAGTATTTT.

This clone was counted a single time. The V gene is TRBV5-4, the J gene TRBJ1-2, with 8 nucleotides matching TRBD1. The CDR3 is made up of 17 amino acids. After removal of 4 bases from V and 0 bases from J, the junction contained 11 bases not matched to a gene. In germline, CDR1 is SGHNT, CDR2 YYREEE (reference sequence). CDR3 loop: CASSRTGLDSANYGYTF. The CDR3 coding sequence is TGTGCCAGCAGCCGGACAGGGCTTGACTCAGCTAACTATGGCTACACCTTC. Full variable domain (remainder filled in from reference TRBV5-4 and TRBJ1-2): ETGVTQSPTHLIKTRGQQVTLRCSSQSGHNTVSWYQQALGQGPQFIFQYYREEENGRGNFPPRFSGLQFPNYSSELNVNALELDDSALYLCASSRTGLDSANYGYTFGSGTRLTVV.

The chain uses TRBV4-2 and TRBJ2-1; tentative D call: TRBD2 (5 bases). CDR1 is LGHNA, CDR2 YNFKEQ, per germline. V lost 1 base and J 3 bases, leaving 7 bases between the germline ends. This CDR3 contains 14 residues. CDR3 residues: CASSQARDYNEQFF. CDR3 sequence (DNA): TGTGCCAGCAGCCAAGCCCGGGACTACAATGAGCAGTTCTTC.

V gene TRBV25-1 combines with J gene TRBJ2-1, with TRBD1 matching 8 bases. The CDR3 loop spans 15 amino acids. Trimming took 3 bases from V and 7 from J; bases not matched to a gene: 8. From germline, CDR1 is MGHDK and CDR2 SYGVNS. This CDR3 is CASSDIRDRMNEQFF. CDR3 bases: TGTGCCAGCAGTGACATCCGGGACAGGATGAATGAGCAGTTCTTC.

This clone came up once. This sequence joins TRBV6-6 and TRBJ1-2, with unresolved D. The CDR3 loop spans 13 amino acids. The V end was cut by 6 bases, the J end by 2 bases, with 10 bases between. Per germline, CDR1 MNHNY and CDR2 SVGAGI (reference sequence). The CDR3: CASRLYGNYGYTF. DNA of the CDR3: TGTGCCAGCAGGTTGTACGGGAACTATGGCTACACCTTC.

As regards this clone: One junction end does not reproduce the germline sequence, and a read error may be involved. The gene calls are TRBV2 and TRBJ2-3, with 8 bases fitting TRBD2. CDR3 length: 16 residues. CDR1 is SNHLY and CDR2 is FYNNEI in the germline V gene. As DNA, the CDR3 is TGTGCCAGCAGGGAAGGGGTAGCGGGATTCACAGATACGCAGTATTTT. Translating gives CASREGVAGFTDTQYF.

This clone appeared a single time. The V gene is TRBV30, the J gene TRBJ2-7, with D unclear. Trimming left V 1 base short and J 7 bases short, with 11 bases between. The germline CDR1 and CDR2 sequences are GTSNPN and SVGIG (reference sequence). The CDR3 is 12 residues long. CDR3 bases: TGTGCCTGGAGTGGTCTGGCACGTGAGCAGTACTTC. This gives the protein CAWSGLAREQYF.

The rearrangement uses TRBV6-4 and TRBJ1-1, with TRBD1 matching 7 bases. This CDR3 is built from 15 residues. Unmatched junction bases numbered 8, after V lost 6 bases and J lost 1 base. Germline assignment: CDR1 MRHNA and CDR2 SNTAGT. The DNA of the CDR3 is TGTGCCAGCAGGCTGGACAGGACCCGGAACACTGAAGCTTTCTTT. This gives the protein CASRLDRTRNTEAFF.

The CDR3 DNA follows: TGCGCCAGCAAACCACCCCGGATCCAGGGAGGGACTGAAGCTTTCTTT. It codes for CASKPPRIQGGTEAFF. The chain employs TRBV10-1 and TRBJ1-1, with D perhaps matching TRBD1 (5 bases). This CDR3 is 16 amino acids long. V lost 7 bases, J lost 5 bases, and 23 bases lay in between. The germline gives CDR1 WNHNN, CDR2 SYGVQD (reference sequence).

A word on this clone: A junction boundary mismatches the germline segment, possibly from a read error. The V call is TRBV2, the J call TRBJ2-7; a possible D gene is TRBD2 (6 bases). The CDR3 length is 12 residues. The germline CDR1 and CDR2 sequences are SNHLY and FYNNEI. The CDR3 DNA follows: TGTACCAGCAGAGTACTAGCTTTCGAGCAGTACTTC. It yields the protein CTSRVLAFEQYF. The full variable domain, with the rest looked up from reference TRBV2 and TRBJ2-7, is EPEVTQTPSHQVTQMGQEVILRCVPISNHLYFYWYRQILGQKVEFLVSFYNNEISEKSEIFDDQFSVERPDGSNFTLKIRSTKLEDSAMYFCTSRVLAFEQYFGPGTRLTVT.

The chain links TRBV9 to TRBJ2-7; the D is unclear. There are 11 residues in the CDR3. V was shortened by 0 bases and J by 7 bases, with 5 bases between the two germline ends. CDR1 is SGDLS, CDR2 YYNGEE, per germline. DNA of the CDR3: TGTGCCAGCAGCGTAGGTCAAGAGCAGTACTTC. As protein: CASSVGQEQYF.

The table lists this clone with a few counts. The chain joins TRBV5-4 to TRBJ2-7; 12 nucleotides match TRBD2. CDR3 length equals 15 residues. Germline CDR1 is SGHNT and CDR2 is YYREEE (reference sequence). V lost 4 bases to trimming and J lost 6 bases; unmatched junction nucleotides: 8. CDR3 region: CASSPGLAGPSEQYF. DNA of the CDR3: TGTGCCAGCAGCCCCGGACTAGCGGGGCCTTCCGAGCAGTACTTC.

The genes are TRBV5-1 and TRBJ2-3; weak D call: TRBD2 (6 bases). Germline assignment: CDR1 SGHRS and CDR2 YFSETQ. The CDR3 consists of 17 residues. V lost 6 bases and J lost 2, with 22 bases in between. Here the CDR3 reads CASTTTRAARDTDTQYF. CDR3 sequence (DNA): TGCGCCAGCACCACGACTAGAGCGGCGAGAGACACAGATACGCAGTATTTT.

This clone was detected only a few times. In nucleotides, the CDR3 is TGTGCCAGCAGGCTAGGCGGGAGCCGCTACGAGCAGTACTTC. It codes for CASRLGGSRYEQYF. The V gene is TRBV6-5, the J gene TRBJ2-7; 7 nucleotides align to TRBD2. CDR1 MNHEY and CDR2 SVGAGI come from the germline V gene. The CDR3 sequence is 14 residues long. V trimming: 6 bases; J trimming: 3 bases; junction bases outside the gene matches: 8.

V gene TRBV14 combines with J gene TRBJ1-2; 7 bases match TRBD1. Germline V gene data show CDR1 as SGHDN and CDR2 as FVKESK. The J segment lost 4 bases and the V segment lost 4 bases, leaving 6 bases of the junction unmatched. This CDR3 spans 14 amino acids. The CDR3 DNA reads TGTGCCAGCAGCCGAGGGACAGCCATCTATGGCTACACCTTC. Translated: CASSRGTAIYGYTF.

This clone is a singleton in its sample. The CDR3 region has the DNA TGTGCCAGCAGCCAAGAACGGAGGGGAATGAGTGGCTACACCTTC. Protein: CASSQERRGMSGYTF. V and J are TRBV4-2 and TRBJ1-2; possibly TRBD1 for D (5 bases). V lost 0 bases and J lost 7, with 15 bases in between. Germline V lookup: CDR1 LGHNA, CDR2 YNFKEQ. The CDR3 runs to 15 residues.

V gene TRBV4-1 combines with J gene TRBJ2-7; D might be TRBD2 (5 bases). The V end lost 1 base, the J end lost 3 bases, and 19 bases lay between the germline ends. The V gene's germline CDR1 is MGHRA and CDR2 YSYEKL. There are 17 residues in the CDR3. In DNA form, the CDR3 reads TGCGCCAGCAGCCAAGTGATAGGTCCGGGATCCCACTACGAGCAGTACTTC. Its translation is CASSQVIGPGSHYEQYF.

This rearrangement joins TRBV6-5 to TRBJ1-2; the D gene is possibly TRBD1 (6 bases). Germline V gene sequence: CDR1 MNHEY, CDR2 SVGAGI. V lost 5 bases and J lost 4, with 14 bases in between. This CDR3 region has 14 residues. CDR3 sequence (DNA): TGTGCCAGCAGTCCACAGACAGGCCTCTATGGCTACACCTTC. Translating gives CASSPQTGLYGYTF.

The V and J genes are TRBV15 and TRBJ2-7; D is possibly TRBD1 (5 bases). Per the germline V gene, CDR1 is LNHNV and CDR2 is YYDKDF (reference sequence). V gave up 1 base and J gave up 6 bases, with 7 bases separating them. CDR3 length equals 12 residues. As DNA, the CDR3 is TGTGCCACCAGCAGAGTACAGGCCGAGCAGTACTTC. This codes for CATSRVQAEQYF.

The chain employs TRBV10-1 and TRBJ1-2, with TRBD1 matching over 8 bases. This CDR3 has 16 residues. V lost 6 bases and J lost 1; bases outside the gene matches: 10. Per germline, CDR1 WNHNN and CDR2 SYGVQD (reference sequence). The CDR3 reads CASRTDRVGVNYGYTF. DNA for the CDR3: TGCGCCAGCAGGACGGACAGGGTCGGGGTTAACTATGGCTACACCTTC.

This clone was picked up one time. This chain uses TRBV9 with TRBJ2-3, with 13 nucleotides matching TRBD2. CDR3 size: 16 residues. Germline CDR1 reads SGDLS; CDR2 reads YYNGEE. V gave up 3 bases and J gave up 4 bases; unmatched junction bases: 5. DNA of the CDR3: TGTGCCAGCAGCGCCGGACTAGCGGGAGAAGCAGATACGCAGTATTTT. Residues: CASSAGLAGEADTQYF.

With respect to this clone: This specimen includes other DNA sequences encoding the same CDR3. The gene calls are TRBV30 and TRBJ1-1; 9 bases align to TRBD1. Germline loops: CDR1 GTSNPN, CDR2 SVGIG (reference sequence). This CDR3 is built from 13 residues. V was pared by 4 bases and J by 2 bases, with 2 bases of the junction left unmatched. CDR3 protein: CAWNRGPNTEAFF. The CDR3 region has the DNA TGTGCCTGGAACAGGGGGCCTAACACTGAAGCTTTCTTT.

The rearrangement links TRBV28 to TRBJ1-5, with 7 bases fitting TRBD1. This CDR3 comprises 18 residues. Germline V lookup: CDR1 MDHEN, CDR2 SYDVKM. J gave up 6 bases and V 5 bases, and 19 bases lay outside the gene matches. CDR3 loop: CASSPPGAQGLFGQPQHF. The CDR3, as DNA: TGTGCCAGCAGTCCACCGGGGGCACAGGGGCTTTTTGGTCAGCCCCAGCATTTT.

The rearrangement uses TRBV7-9 and TRBJ1-2, with 7 bases lining up with TRBD1. The CDR3 loop spans 15 amino acids. Germline V lookup: CDR1 SEHNR, CDR2 FQNEAQ (reference sequence). With V trimmed by 5 bases and J by 3 bases, 9 bases remained unmatched. The CDR3 loop reads CASSHQQGSDYGYTF. CDR3 in DNA: TGTGCCAGCAGCCATCAACAGGGGTCGGACTATGGCTACACCTTC.

This sequence joins TRBV4-1 and TRBJ1-1; D gene unclear. The V gene lost 3 bases and the J gene lost 1 base, with 12 bases spanning the gap. The CDR3 consists of 15 residues. Germline V gene data show CDR1 as MGHRA and CDR2 as YSYEKL. The CDR3 sequence is CASSHGAGENTEAFF. The CDR3 coding sequence is TGCGCCAGCAGCCACGGTGCGGGTGAGAACACTGAAGCTTTCTTT.